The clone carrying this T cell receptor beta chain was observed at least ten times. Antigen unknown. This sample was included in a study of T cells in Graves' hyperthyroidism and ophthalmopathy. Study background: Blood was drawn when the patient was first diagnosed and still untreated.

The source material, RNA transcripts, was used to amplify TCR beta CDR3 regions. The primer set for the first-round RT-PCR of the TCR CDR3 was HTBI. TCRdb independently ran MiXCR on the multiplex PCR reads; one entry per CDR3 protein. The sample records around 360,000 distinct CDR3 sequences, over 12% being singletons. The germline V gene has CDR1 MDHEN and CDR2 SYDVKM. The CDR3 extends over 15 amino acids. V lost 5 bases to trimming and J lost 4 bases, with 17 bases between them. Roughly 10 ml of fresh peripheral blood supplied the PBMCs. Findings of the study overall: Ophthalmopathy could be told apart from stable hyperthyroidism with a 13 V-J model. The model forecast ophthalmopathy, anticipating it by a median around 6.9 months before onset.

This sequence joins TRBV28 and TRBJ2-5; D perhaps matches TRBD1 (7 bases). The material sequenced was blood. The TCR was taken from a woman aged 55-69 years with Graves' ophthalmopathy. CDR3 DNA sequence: TGTGCCAGCAGTCCGAACAGGGGAGGTGGAGAGACCCAGTACTTC. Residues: CASSPNRGGGETQYF.